This TCR beta chain was found in a study of CD8 T cells in Susac syndrome. This CDR3 region has 15 residues. Germline assignment: CDR1 LGHDT and CDR2 YNNKEL (reference sequence). The V and J ends lost 0 bases and 7 bases respectively, with 12 bases between them. An amount of RNA that ranged from roughly 0.45 to 1 ug was reverse transcribed with random hexamers. TCRdb re-analysed the immunoSEQ multiplex PCR reads in MiXCR, keeping a single row per CDR3 protein. Of around 180,000 distinct CDR3 sequences in the sample, roughly 92% were seen once. The sequenced material came from CD4+ T cells from PBMCs. The receptor comes from a human donor with Susac syndrome. This chain links TRBV3-1 with TRBJ2-2; D remains unclear. This chain's CDR3 is CASSQDNGRNGELFF. Here the CDR3 DNA reads TGTGCCAGCAGCCAAGATAATGGGCGGAACGGGGAGCTGTTTTTT. The full variable domain, its missing parts supplied by reference TRBV3-1 and TRBJ2-2, is DTAVSQTPKYLVTQMGNDKSIKCEQNLGHDTMYWYKQDSKKFLKIMFSYNNKELIINETVPNRFSPKSPDKAHLNLHINSLELGDSAVYFCASSQDNGRNGELFFGEGSRLTVL.